This T cell receptor (beta chain) was found in a study of vaccination effects on CD4 cells after COVID-19. Looking at the study overall: BNT162b2 vaccine or mRNA-1273 vaccine was given to participants in two doses.

Study-wide results and caveats: Vaccine- and infection-induced clones showed marked clonal contraction late following vaccination.

Antigen-specific CD4+ T cell clonotypes were called by their expansion after viral peptide-pool culture in ViraFEST. Culture lasted 10 days before CD4+ T cell isolation. SARS-CoV-2 infected the person between March and December 2020, as confirmed by PCR. Roughly 2.1 million PBMC per well were cultured with 9 to 10 IU/ml IL-2 and 7.5 to 10 ug/ml peptides. Serving as negative control culture was an HIV-1 Nef peptide pool. Germline CDR1 reads SGHTA; CDR2 reads FQGNSA. V gave up 1 base and J gave up 1 base, with 10 bases separating them. This CDR3 has 15 amino acids. TCRdb's copy holds only in-frame clones and misses some; the assay was immunoSEQ multiplex PCR. The sample lists tens of thousands of clones; 76% were seen once. A word on this clone: No antigen is known for it. Other nucleotide sequences in the sample specify the same CDR3.

The sequenced sample was CD4+ T cells from PBMCs cultured with HIV peptides, obtained before COVID-19 vaccination. As for subset: HIV-1 Nef peptide pool negative control/reference culture. The chain carries TRBV7-2 and TRBJ2-5; no clear D. The TCR originated in a human donor who had a prior SARS-CoV-2 infection. CDR3: CASSLGLAGQETQYF. CDR3 DNA sequence: TGTGCCAGCAGCTTAGGTCTGGCCGGCCAAGAGACCCAGTACTTC.